The TCR beta chain described here comes from a study of OX40 agonist ivuxolimab in advanced cancers. Assay: immunoSEQ multiplex PCR; the TCRdb copy retains only in-frame clones and omits some. The data show 65,000 to 95,000 clones, with nearly 90% seen just once and 0.19% held by the top ten. The clonotype was recovered from an adult with an advanced solid tumor such as melanoma, head and neck, liver or kidney cancer. The starting material was CD4+ or CD8+ T cells sorted from blood, obtained in a trial of the OX40 agonist ivuxolimab.

The CDR3 sequence is CASSQGPRGQSRNTIYF. In DNA, the CDR3 is TGCGCCAGCAGCCAAGGGCCCAGGGGGCAGAGTAGAAACACCATATATTTT. J is TRBJ1-3 and V is TRBV4-1, with 8 nucleotides matching TRBD1. Trimming took 1 base from V and 5 from J; bases not matched to a gene: 10. CDR1 and CDR2 (germline): MGHRA, YSYEKL. There are 17 residues in the CDR3.